This T cell receptor (beta chain) was captured by sequencing in a study of patients and donors after allogeneic stem cell transplantation. TCRdb reprocessed the RT-PCR reads via MiXCR and lists one record per CDR3 protein. The repertoire has under 200,000 distinct CDR3 sequences, 30% of them found once; the top ten carry less than 3.5%. The germline gives CDR1 SGHVS, CDR2 FNYEAQ. V lost 3 bases, J lost 4 bases, and 8 bases stayed unmatched. The CDR3 covers 17 residues. The sample holds a few counts of this clonotype. The chain combines TRBV7-6 with TRBJ2-2, with 10 positions matching TRBD1. The sequencing input was blood, either unsorted or a sorted T cell fraction (not recorded which). The sequence came from a human donor who was either an allogeneic HSCT recipient or a stem cell or donor lymphocyte infusion donor (not recorded which). It is not recorded whose cells these are; they may come from a transplant donor. The CDR3 DNA follows: TGTGCCAGCAGCTTCCGGTCCCGGACAGGGGGCACCGGGGAGCTGTTTTTT. Translation gives CASSFRSRTGGTGELFF. Based on the CDR3 plus reference TRBV7-6 and TRBJ2-2, the full variable domain is GAGVSQSPRYKVTKRGQDVALRCDPISGHVSLYWYRQALGQGPEFLTYFNYEAQQDKSGLPNDRFSAERPEGSISTLTIQRTEQRDSAMYRCASSFRSRTGGTGELFFGEGSRLTVL.